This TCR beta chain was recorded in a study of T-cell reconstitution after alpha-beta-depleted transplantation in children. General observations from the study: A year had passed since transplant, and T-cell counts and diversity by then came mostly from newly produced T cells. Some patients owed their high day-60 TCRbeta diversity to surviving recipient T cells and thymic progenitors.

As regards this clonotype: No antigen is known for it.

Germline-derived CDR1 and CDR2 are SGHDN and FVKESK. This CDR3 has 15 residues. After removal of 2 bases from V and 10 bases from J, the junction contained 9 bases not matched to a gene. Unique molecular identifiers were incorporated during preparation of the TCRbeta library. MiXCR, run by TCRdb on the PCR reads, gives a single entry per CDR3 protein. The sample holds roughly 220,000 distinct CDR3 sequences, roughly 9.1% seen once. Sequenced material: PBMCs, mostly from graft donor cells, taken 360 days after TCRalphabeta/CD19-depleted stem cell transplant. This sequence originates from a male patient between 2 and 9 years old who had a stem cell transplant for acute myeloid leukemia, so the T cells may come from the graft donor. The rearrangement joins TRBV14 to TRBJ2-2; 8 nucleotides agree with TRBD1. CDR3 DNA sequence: TGTGCCAGCAGCCAATGGTTACAGGGGGGATCGGAGCTGTTTTTT. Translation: CASSQWLQGGSELFF.